This TCR beta chain is from a study of regulatory T cells in long-lasting Graves disease (dated by TCRdb to about 2021). Broadly, across the study: Patients with newly diagnosed Graves' disease had been on antithyroid drugs for under 3 months. Patients with persistent Graves' disease were compared with patients with newly diagnosed Graves' disease using TCR sequencing and RNA sequencing of peripheral blood. The study was conducted in China and was registered as a clinical trial. TCR sequencing covered about 13 persistent and around 20 newly diagnosed Graves' disease patients, 33 samples in total. What the authors observed across the whole study: Only the TCR beta chain was sequenced and analyzed. Preferential use of TRBV28, TRBJ1-2 and TRBJ2-5 was observed in persistent disease, whereas TRBV20-1 and TRBJ2-1 were favored in newly diagnosed disease. A larger number of public clonotypes was shared among persistent patients (about 2,700) than among newly diagnosed patients (roughly 980). Because the primary lesion, thyroid tissue, could not be accessed, the study looked at peripheral blood alone. As a limitation, the authors acknowledged that the small sample size may reduce accuracy. Compared with newly diagnosed patients, patients with persistent Graves' disease had lower TCR Shannon entropy and fewer highly expanded clones, which suggests clonal expansion.

The CDR3 contains 16 residues, cysteine and phenylalanine counted. CDR3 DNA is the only sequence kept; it has 48 bases, read in frame from the first base. Deletion took 4 bases off V and 0 bases off J, with a span of 16 bases between the germline ends. CDR1 and CDR2, looked up from the germline V gene (reference sequence), are DFQATT and SNEGSKA. Library preparation was by multiplex PCR. The sequencer was an Illumina HiSeq 4000. CDR3 regions were amplified by Arm-PCR with iRepertoire HTBI primers to construct TCR beta libraries. Before sequencing, the PCR products underwent gel purification. The authors' pipeline ran thus. A total of 60 to 80 TRBV and some 13 TRBJ segments were identified across samples and were used for gene usage analysis of CDR3 amino acid clonotypes. COPE and FqMerger were used to merge filtered high-quality paired reads into contigs. BLAST was used to align contigs to the IMGT TRBV, TRBD and TRBJ reference genes, and CDR3 was defined following IMGT. Any clonotype with a frequency above 0.1% was counted as a highly expanded clone. Shannon entropy was used to measure repertoire diversity, and the Gini coefficient was used to measure V-J evenness. Clonotypes shared by more than one individual were considered public. TCRdb handled the public reads itself, with Q25 trimming in fastp and clone calling in MiXCR, and kept productive beta chains. Rows are combined by CDR3 protein, so each entry shows the most common genes and DNA. The V and J calls follow TCRdb's processing rather than the paper's. This sample is represented by about 330,000 distinct CDR3 sequences; 15% to 20% of them were singletons. 20% to 25% of the sample is taken by the ten largest.

What the time point label conveys for this sample: newly diagnosed GD, antithyroid drugs for less than 3 months. For both TCR sequencing and RNA sequencing, RNA was extracted from PBMCs in TRIzol. The diagnosis of Graves' disease followed American Thyroid Association guidelines. Recruitment of patients was carried out at an endocrinology department in Xi'an, China. Each patient gave about 8.1 milliliters of peripheral blood, collected in an EDTA anticoagulant tube. PBMCs were isolated by Ficoll Paque Plus density gradient separation without further T cell sorting. RNA quality was checked with an Agilent 2100 Bioanalyzer and agarose gel, and concentration with a NanoDrop 2000. In this sample, this clonotype turned up many times. Its specific antigen is unknown. Base quality data are lacking; no much larger clone is found one base away. In addition, the sample was reused for a study of T cells in Graves' hyperthyroidism and ophthalmopathy. As the second paper documents: Graves' hyperthyroidism was defined as stable when no progression to ophthalmopathy occurred over 18 months of follow-up. The hyperthyroidism patients were between 18 and 65 years old and newly diagnosed, with a disease duration of less than 2 months. The study excluded patients with uncontrolled infections, other autoimmune diseases, pregnancy or lactation. Diagnoses were established on the basis of clinical symptoms, serum thyroxine and TRAb, thyroid ultrasound, and orbital computed tomography. A first-round RT-PCR of the TCR CDR3 used the HTBI primer set with the Qiagen OneStep RT-PCR kit. Most expanded thyroid clonotypes (frequency above 0.001) were also detected in blood, suggesting blood repertoires may reflect thyroid immune responses. A 13 V-J signature model separated ophthalmopathy from stable hyperthyroidism, with around 90% sensitivity and 81% to 83% specificity in cross-validation and 80%/75% in testing. During validation, the model predicted progression to ophthalmopathy a median of around six months ahead of onset, with almost 71% sensitivity and about 72% specificity. To identify distinguishing TCR V-J signatures, a discovery cohort of about 100 patients was used, comprising some 45 with Graves' ophthalmopathy and 57 with stable Graves' hyperthyroidism. Prospective prediction of ophthalmopathy was tested in an independent validation cohort consisting of about 20 hyperthyroidism patients and approximately 16 patients who later progressed to ophthalmopathy. The 75 to 100 discovery patients were divided at random into training and test sets in a 7:3 ratio. The study also compared thyroid tissue and blood T-cell repertoires from roughly 6 Graves' hyperthyroidism patients. After blood sampling, hyperthyroidism patients were treated with methimazole at a starting dose of 30 mg daily, and ophthalmopathy patients were treated with high-dose intravenous methylprednisolone. Libraries were constructed in a second round of multiplex PCR, after which size selection and purification were performed. Sequencing of the libraries was done on an Illumina HiSeq2000 using paired-end 100 bp reads. SOAPnuke was used to process the raw data, with reads discarded if the reads contained adapters or uncalled bases, had a mean Phred below 15, or lacked an exact constant-primer or identifier match. COPE v1.2.5 was used to merge high-quality paired reads, and clonotypes were defined as unique nucleotide sequences. Clonotypes were aligned to IMGT TRBV, TRBD and TRBJ reference segments using MiTCR v1.1. Analysis was restricted to V-J combinations with a frequency above 0.0001, which covered roughly 99% of repertoires. A TCS score was defined as the ratio of F50 (clonal expansion) to E x V (chaos), with BLOSUM62-based TCRdist applied between CDR3 peptides within each V-J. Welch's t-statistics and random forest reduced 500 to 550 V-J features to 10 to 15, which were used in a naive Bayes classifier (R e1071). Sample size was not statistically predetermined, and blinding of investigators to group allocation was not performed. According to the paper, TCR Vbeta CDR3 sequencing was carried out on approximately 140 peripheral blood samples, which came from approximately 41 ophthalmopathy, roughly 75 hyperthyroidism and roughly 17 progressor patients.

The sequenced sample was peripheral blood mononuclear cells (PBMCs), obtained at new diagnosis, from a patient treated with antithyroid drugs. The chain is assembled from TRBV20-1 and TRBJ2-1, with TRBD2 as a weak D call on 6 bases. The receptor was isolated from a woman aged 18-35 years with Graves disease. Donor details come from another sample of the same person, matched by shared clones. CDR3 sequence: CSAMPTRGSSYNEQFF. The nucleotide sequence is TGCAGTGCTATGCCCACTCGGGGGAGCTCCTACAATGAGCAGTTCTTC.